Below, one T cell receptor (beta chain) is given with its context. A few counts support this clonotype. Its binding antigen is unknown. One base away there is no much larger clone; base qualities are not given. Sequences MDHEN (CDR1) and SYDVKM (CDR2) are obtained from the germline V gene. The CDR3, cysteine through phenylalanine, is 12 amino acids long. CDR3 DNA only is kept here, 36 bases in frame from base 1. Cut back by 2 bases and 10 bases, the V and J ends lie 11 bases apart. This specimen comes from a study of T cell repertoires in cytomegalovirus infection (dated by TCRdb to the late 2010s). With respect to the entire study: Donor HLA type was relevant to the analysis, because carriage of CMV infection together with the matching HLA type was indicated by public TCR beta signatures. General study outcomes and caveats: Carriers of CMV infection plus the relevant HLA type were discriminated by the cumulative frequency of public TCR beta family members in the study cohort and in an independent roughly 400-donor cohort. The ex vivo response was dominated by HLA-C-restricted CMV-specific TCR beta clonotypes, which also provided the single most frequent clonotype in two of eight donors.

TCRdb names Illumina HiSeq 1500 as the instrument used. TCRdb reanalyzed the raw reads on its own, using fastp at Q25 for trimming and MiXCR for clone calling, and kept in-frame beta chains. Identical CDR3 proteins give one entry, which carries the most common genes and DNA. The sample contains 560,000 or so distinct CDR3 sequences, 15% to 20% of them found a single time. The ten biggest clones cover about 24% of the sample. The sample comprised CD8+ T cells from PBMCs. The chain was built from TRBV28 and TRBJ1-1, with the D gene not clear enough to name. This clonotype originated in a human donor in good health (CMV status not recorded). Some clones in this sample may be carry-over from other donors' samples. The DNA sequence is given as TGTGCCAGCAGTTTAGTAACCGTGGGAGCTTTCTTT. Translation gives CASSLVTVGAFF.